The rows below give T cell receptor beta chains drawn from one sample of a study of PD-1 blockade in classical Hodgkin lymphoma. Some clones are missing from TCRdb's copy, which holds only in-frame ones; the method was immunoSEQ multiplex PCR. The sample consists of under 60,000 clones, around 75% of them appearing once. Material: peripheral blood mononuclear cells (PBMCs), obtained before the second cycle of nivolumab. These receptors came from a human donor with classical Hodgkin lymphoma. The CDR3 runs from the conserved cysteine through the conserved F or W. D genes are given only for firm matches. Rows give clone size only sometimes, using once, few, many, or a class for an expanded clone.

v_gene	abundance	j_gene	d_gene	CDR3aa	CDR3nt
TRBV11-3	NA	TRBJ1-4	NA	CASSSRLEKLFF	TGTGCCAGCAGCTCCCGACTTGAAAAACTGTTTTTT
TRBV7-8	NA	TRBJ1-5	TRBD1	CASSPGGTGGNQPQHF	TGTGCCAGCAGCCCAGGAGGGACAGGGGGCAATCAGCCCCAGCATTTT
TRBV6-1	NA	TRBJ1-5	TRBD1	CASSERGQLNQPQHF	TGTGCCAGCAGTGAAAGGGGACAGTTAAATCAGCCCCAGCATTTT
TRBV6-6	NA	TRBJ2-1	NA	CASSSLGGEQFF	TGTGCCAGCAGTTCTTTAGGAGGGGAGCAGTTCTTC
TRBV30	NA	TRBJ2-2	TRBD2	CAWSSSGRRWTGELFF	TGTGCCTGGAGCTCTAGCGGGAGGAGATGGACCGGGGAGCTGTTTTTT
TRBV10-3	NA	TRBJ2-1	TRBD2	CAIRTGTSGSNEQFF	TGTGCCATCAGAACCGGGACTAGCGGGAGCAATGAGCAGTTCTTC
TRBV19	few	TRBJ1-2	TRBD1	CASWDRMDYGYTF	TGTGCCAGTTGGGACAGGATGGACTATGGCTACACCTTC
TRBV7-9	NA	TRBJ2-7	NA	CASSLDLGKKRKLYEQYF	TGTGCCAGCAGCTTAGATTTAGGTAAGAAACGGAAGCTTTACGAGCAGTACTTC
TRBV7-8	NA	TRBJ2-3	TRBD2	CASSLARLAGGQIFTQYF	TGTGCCAGCAGCTTAGCGCGGCTAGCGGGAGGCCAGATCTTTACGCAGTATTTT
TRBV6-6	NA	TRBJ1-5	TRBD1	CASRGQGGGNQPQHF	TGTGCCAGCAGGGGACAGGGGGGTGGAAATCAGCCCCAGCATTTT
TRBV27	NA	TRBJ2-7	NA	CASSVSLGGQYF	TGTGCCAGCAGTGTGTCCCTGGGGGGGCAGTACTTC
TRBV6-5	few	TRBJ2-7	NA	CASSYGGLGTYEQYF	TGTGCCAGCAGTTACGGAGGGTTAGGAACCTACGAGCAGTACTTC
TRBV7-6	NA	TRBJ2-7	NA	CASSLFVEGLDEQYF	TGTGCCAGCAGCTTATTCGTTGAGGGCCTAGACGAGCAGTACTTC
TRBV19	NA	TRBJ2-7	TRBD2	CASSNRGGYEQYF	TGTGCCAGTAGTAACCGCGGGGGATACGAGCAGTACTTC
TRBV7-6	once	TRBJ1-5	TRBD1	CASSPDRFLVLGNYSNQPQHF	TGTGCCAGCAGCCCGGACAGGTTTTTGGTCCTGGGCAATTATAGCAATCAGCCCCAGCATTTT